This TCR beta chain came from a study of graft-versus-host responses after intestinal transplantation. Background on the study: In this cohort, recipients had multivisceral, liver-intestinal, or isolated intestinal transplants. Among the recipients, all got anti-thymocyte globulin induction and then tacrolimus and steroids for around three years.

After the reaction, proliferating CFSE-low CD3+CD4+ and CD3+CD8+ responders were sorted. Sequenced by immunoSEQ multiplex PCR; TCRdb stores in-frame clones only, minus some. The table lists 11,000 to 15,000 clones, roughly a third of them singletons, with around 5.7% in the top ten. Study-wide results and caveats: Recipient marrow showed GvH clones, some seen first in ileum or blood.

The CDR3 loop spans 13 amino acids. The germline V and J ends were trimmed by 3 bases and 8 bases, with 13 bases remaining between them. Germline CDR1 KGHSH, CDR2 LQKENI. This sample comprised alloreactive CD4+ T cells from a mixed lymphocyte reaction culture, obtained before intestinal transplant. Subset given: CFSE-low proliferating T cells sorted from roughly 6-day pre-transplant mixed lymphocyte reaction (GvH or HvG direction). The sequence was obtained from a human patient who received an intestinal transplant. The chain uses TRBV18 and TRBJ1-2, with a possible D match to TRBD1 (6 bases). CDR3 in amino acids: CASSPSGAHGYTF. The CDR3 nucleotides are TGTGCCAGCTCACCTTCGGGGGCGCACGGCTACACCTTC.